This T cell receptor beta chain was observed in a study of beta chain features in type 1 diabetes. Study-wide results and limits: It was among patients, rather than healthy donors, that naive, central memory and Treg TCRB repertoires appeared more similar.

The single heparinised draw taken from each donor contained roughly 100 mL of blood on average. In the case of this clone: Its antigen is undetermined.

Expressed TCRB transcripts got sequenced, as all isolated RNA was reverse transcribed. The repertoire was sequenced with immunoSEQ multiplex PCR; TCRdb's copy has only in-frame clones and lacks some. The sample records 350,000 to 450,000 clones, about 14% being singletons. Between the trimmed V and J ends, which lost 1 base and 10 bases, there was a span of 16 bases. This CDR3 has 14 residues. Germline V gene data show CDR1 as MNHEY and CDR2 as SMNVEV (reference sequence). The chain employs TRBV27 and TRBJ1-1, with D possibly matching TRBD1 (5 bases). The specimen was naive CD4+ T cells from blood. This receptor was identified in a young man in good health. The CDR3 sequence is CASSLFRGGEGAFF. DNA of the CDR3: TGTGCCAGCAGTTTATTCCGGGGCGGGGAGGGAGCTTTCTTT.